The text below deals with one TCR beta chain. The germline V gene encodes CDR1 MNHEY and CDR2 SMNVEV (reference sequence). This CDR3 is built from 18 residues. With V trimmed by 5 bases and J by 9 bases, 17 bases remained unmatched. Measured with immunoSEQ multiplex PCR; TCRdb has only the in-frame clones, and not every one. The data contain under 30,000 clones, nearly 90% of them singletons. This sample is part of a study of T cell changes during pregnancy in multiple sclerosis. This clonotype was obtained from a female donor with multiple sclerosis, enrolled in a pregnancy study. This chain joins TRBV27 and TRBJ2-1; the match to TRBD2 covers 12 bases. The sequencing here drew on CD8+ T cells from peripheral blood mononuclear cells, taken in the second trimester of pregnancy. In DNA form, the CDR3 reads TGTGCCAGCAGTACCAGGCTAGCGGGAGGGCCGCGCTGGACTGAGCAGTTCTTC. Translated: CASSTRLAGGPRWTEQFF.